This T cell receptor (beta chain) was obtained from a study of cytomegalovirus exposure and HLA in healthy donors. General study points: Immune exposure was documented only through CMV serostatus. V- and J-gene trimming of TCR beta was linked (in a later analysis) to a missense DCLRE1C variant.

From germline, CDR1 is SQVTM and CDR2 ANQGSEA. The CDR3 has 14 residues. V was pared by 8 bases and J by 2 bases, with 8 bases of the junction left unmatched. For this clone: The antigen remains unidentified.

The PCR ran on 60 Vbeta and 13 Jbeta primers. Method: immunoSEQ multiplex PCR; TCRdb's copy keeps in-frame clones and lacks some. The sample contains around 140,000 clones, around 80% of which appear only once. The material sequenced was PBMCs. The sequence came from a woman in her late teens or twenties in good health and CMV-seronegative. The chain couples TRBV29-1 to TRBJ2-7, with 11 positions matching TRBD2. The CDR3 is CSFVPSGRPYEQYF. DNA of the CDR3: TGCAGCTTCGTCCCTAGCGGGAGGCCCTACGAGCAGTACTTC.